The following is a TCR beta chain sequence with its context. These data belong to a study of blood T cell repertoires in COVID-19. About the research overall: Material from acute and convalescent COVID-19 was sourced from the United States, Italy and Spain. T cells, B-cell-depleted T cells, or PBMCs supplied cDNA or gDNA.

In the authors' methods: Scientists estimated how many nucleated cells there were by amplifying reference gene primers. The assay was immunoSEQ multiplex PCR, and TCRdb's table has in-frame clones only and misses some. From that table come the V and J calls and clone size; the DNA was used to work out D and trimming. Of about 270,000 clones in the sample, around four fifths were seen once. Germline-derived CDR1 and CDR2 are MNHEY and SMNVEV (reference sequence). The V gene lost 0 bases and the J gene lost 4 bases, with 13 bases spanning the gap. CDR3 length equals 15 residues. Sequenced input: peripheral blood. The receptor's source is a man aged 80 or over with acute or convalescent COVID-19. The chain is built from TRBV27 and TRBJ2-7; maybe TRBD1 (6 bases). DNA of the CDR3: TGTGCCAGCAGTTTATCGCCAGGGGTAACTTACGAGCAGTACTTC. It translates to CASSLSPGVTYEQYF.